The 6 T cell receptor beta chains below all came from one sample that was sequenced in a study of T cells expressing NK-cell markers. Using the 5' RACE reads, TCRdb records one entry per CDR3 protein without DNA. The listing records approximately 150,000 distinct CDR3 sequences. The source material was blood T cells: a sorted CD56 or NKG2C T cell subset, CD4+ or CD8+ T cells, or bulk PBMC T cells (not recorded which). The receptors derive from a man aged 18 to 30 in good health.

The chain couples TRBV20-1 to TRBJ1-2. The CDR3 covers 14 residues. From germline, CDR1 is DFQATT and CDR2 SNEGSKA (reference sequence). CDR3 residues: CSARDPPRDYGYTF.

The chain employs TRBV27 and TRBJ2-7. The CDR3 is made up of 14 amino acids. CDR1 is MNHEY and CDR2 is SMNVEV in the germline V gene (reference sequence). The chain's CDR3 is CASSLEHQHYEQYF.

The chain joins TRBV29-1 to TRBJ2-6. The CDR3 is 15 amino acids. Germline CDR1 reads SQVTM; CDR2 reads ANQGSEA. CDR3: CSVEMVVSGANVLTF.

The chain links TRBV12-3 or TRBV12-4 to TRBJ2-7; TCRdb calls TRBD1, which cannot be checked without DNA. This CDR3 is built from 14 residues. The CDR3 reads CASSGRQYPYEQYF.

The chain combines TRBV27 with TRBJ2-1; TCRdb reports TRBD2, a call that lacks DNA to check it against. Germline CDR1 and CDR2: MNHEY and SMNVEV (reference sequence). The CDR3 runs to 14 residues. CDR3 in amino acids: CASSLGVARNEQFF.

The chain is built from TRBV4-1 and TRBJ2-7; TCRdb selects TRBD2, and the lack of DNA leaves this call unchecked. The CDR3 length is 16 residues. Germline CDR1 is MGHRA and CDR2 is YSYEKL. The CDR3 region is CASSQPTSGSFSEQYF.